Listed below are T cell receptor beta chains from one sample, sequenced in a study of blood T cell repertoires in COVID-19. The protocol was immunoSEQ multiplex PCR, while the TCRdb copy is restricted to in-frame clones and leaves out a portion. The sample holds some 320,000 clones; roughly nine tenths are singletons and the top ten take 4% to 6%. The sample comprised PBMCs or T cells enriched from blood (not recorded which). These TCRs come from a man aged 55-75 years who had recovered from COVID-19. CDR3s include the opening cysteine and the closing phenylalanine or tryptophan. Fields, in order: V gene, D gene, J gene, clone size, CDR3 DNA, CDR3 protein. D genes are given only for firm matches. Some rows mark clone size as missing; the rest say once, few, many or name a class of expanded clone.

TRBV4-1	TRBD2	TRBJ2-7	-	TGCGCCAGCAGCCGGGGGATAGGAAGCGGGAGGAACTACGAGCAGTACTTC	CASSRGIGSGRNYEQYF
TRBV11-3	-	TRBJ2-1	-	TGTGCCAGCAGCTTCACAAACAATGAGCAGTTCTTC	CASSFTNNEQFF
TRBV28	-	TRBJ2-7	-	TGTGCCAGCAGCCCGACTAGTTATGTGCAGTACTTC	CASSPTSYVQYF
TRBV5-4	TRBD1	TRBJ2-3	-	TGTGCCAGCAGCGACGGCAGGGACAGGGATACGCAGTATTTT	CASSDGRDRDTQYF
TRBV18	TRBD2	TRBJ2-5	once	TGTGCCAGCTCAATCACTAGCGGCTACCAAGAGACCCAGTACTTC	CASSITSGYQETQYF
TRBV11-2	-	TRBJ2-3	-	TGTGCCAGCAGCCCCACGCAGGGGACAGATACGCAGTATTTT	CASSPTQGTDTQYF
TRBV6-5	-	TRBJ1-1	-	TGTGCCAGCAAAACATTGAACACTGAAGCTTTCTTT	CASKTLNTEAFF
TRBV10-1	TRBD1	TRBJ2-1	once	TGCGCCCGAACCGGGACAGGGGGTCTACAGGGTGAGCAGTTCTTC	CARTGTGGLQGEQFF
TRBV24-1	-	TRBJ1-3	-	TGTGCCACCAGTGATTCCCGGGGCTCTGGAAACACCATATATTTT	CATSDSRGSGNTIYF
TRBV29-1	-	TRBJ2-7	few	TGCAGCGTTGGGGAGAATACGGACGAGCAGTACTTC	CSVGENTDEQYF